This TCR beta chain emerged from a study of cytomegalovirus exposure and HLA in healthy donors (TCRdb year 2017). For the study in its entirety: An earlier analysis of approximately 550 of the donors reported approximately 290 Gb of sequence data and 117 million unique TCR beta sequences from 150 million to 200 million T cells. An early release that covered several hundred HLA-typed donors contained about 300 gigabases of sequencing data and about 84 million unique TCR sequences. Of the approximately 400 genotyped donors, roughly 76% were placed in the genetic ancestry cluster associated with self-reported Caucasian donors. The study aimed to test whether signatures of past pathogen exposure could be identified by cataloging public T cell receptors. Using immunosequencing, the study profiled T cell repertoires from 640 or so subjects and related those repertoires to cytomegalovirus serostatus. A separate validation cohort of roughly 110 different subjects was used in addition to the approximately 640-subject first cohort. The study combined high-throughput TCR immunosequencing, statistical association of individual TCRs with disease status, and machine learning to predict cytomegalovirus infection status. In a later analysis, previously published TCR beta repertoires from fewer than 750 donors were re-analyzed and high-resolution HLA genotyping was added so that TCR occurrence patterns could be studied. The later analysis used no new phenotypic data to find candidate immune exposures, relying instead on TCR beta sequences and their occurrence across donors. An earlier analysis of nearly 600 of the donors applied high-throughput TCR beta sequencing to assess whether each TCR beta V gene segment acted as functional or pseudogenic. Donor age, sex, ethnicity and CMV serostatus were compiled together with the repertoire data. Genome-wide SNP genotypes for about 55% of the roughly 670 donors were used in a later genetic analysis, which treated that subset as a discovery cohort. All discovery cohort repertoires had been generated on a single sequencing platform. HLA typing included class I and class II loci at four-digit resolution. The number of donors typed differed by locus, with roughly 620-640 for A, B, C, DRB1 and DQB1, roughly 520 for DQA1, 600 to 610 for DPA1, and approximately 470 for DPB1. Four or five DR-DQ haplotypes were handled as single units for association and clustering, since linkage in the cohort was strong. Among about 370 genotyped donors of the cohort, an average of around 220,000 unique TCR beta nucleotide sequences was sequenced per donor, of which about 19% were non-productive. The research as a whole found: In a later genetic analysis, a missense DCLRE1C variant was associated with V-gene and J-gene trimming of TCR beta chains, and the association was replicated in an independent cohort. In a later analysis, several top co-occurrence clusters were reported to appear linked to parvovirus B19, influenza, CMV and Epstein-Barr virus. Linkage disequilibrium might explain the correlated functional status among segregating V segments, but an unknown experimental factor could not be excluded. While some public TCRs were present in many individuals, most TCR sequences turned up only very rarely across donors. In an earlier analysis of a few hundred of the donors, most TCR beta V segments were observed in productive rearrangements about 87% or about 30% of the time, broadly matching IMGT annotations. In vitro tests confirmed that a few of the cytomegalovirus-associated TCR beta chains recognize cytomegalovirus antigens. Only TCR beta chains were sequenced in this cohort, and the absence of alpha or paired-chain data limited detectable features. Because HLA typing was missing for some donors at each locus, association tests included only the typed subset. Some IMGT-functional V segments, including TRBV6-2 and TRBV6-3, could not be told apart with the 87-base-pair reads, so those segments were excluded. When HLA alleles, especially DR and DQ, strongly co-occurred, attributing TCR associations to individual alleles was difficult. The classifier was reported to diagnose cytomegalovirus status with high specificity and sensitivity in both the original cohort and the validation cohort. A further reported finding was that TCR beta sequences accurately predicted the HLA-A and HLA-B alleles for most subjects in the first cohort. Presence/absence analyses assumed roughly uniform sequencing depth across donors, an assumption that may not hold. Specific HLA alleles were associated with over 15,000 TCR beta sequences at a false discovery rate of 0.05 in a later analysis. Immune exposure information for the cohort was limited to CMV serostatus. Compared with equally common non-associated chains, HLA-associated TCR beta chains in a later analysis were more clonally expanded and had lower generation probabilities. It was suggested by the authors that the approach could potentially be generalized to other disease states and immunological phenotypes. Because counts were too low, seventeen rarely observed V segments, including chromosome 9 orphons, were left out of the earlier analysis of 500 to 750 of the donors. The sequencing pipeline was judged likely to have produced a cluster of highly shared sequence variants as a technical artifact. In a later analysis, most CMV-associated TCR beta chains were found to appear HLA-restricted, with HLA associations seemingly driven largely by CMV exposure. In a later genetic analysis, fewer N-insertions in productive TCRs were reported among donors in an Asian-associated ancestry cluster than the approximately 710-donor mean. In the study, some 180 TCR beta chains were listed as associated with cytomegalovirus. In a later analysis, TCR association rates were found to vary across HLA loci, with the most associated TCRs seen for DRB1 alleles and the fewest for HLA-C alleles.

To prepare the library, the immunoSEQ multiplex PCR assay was applied. A mixture of 60 forward primers for TCR Vbeta segments and 13 reverse primers for TCR Jbeta segments was used in the multiplex PCR. A multiplex PCR assay on genomic DNA amplified the CDR3 region of rearranged TCR beta genes. On the Illumina HiSeq System, the amplified TCR beta libraries were sequenced as 87-base-pair reads. In the authors' own workflow: A later analysis tallied 75 million to 95 million unique TCR beta chains across the approximately 670 repertoires, and around 9.9 million of those chains were shared by two or more donors. To remove PCR and sequencing errors, raw reads were error-corrected and collapsed into unique sequences using a nearest-neighbor algorithm that merged closely related sequences. To assign V, D and J gene segments, CDR3 sequences were aligned to IMGT reference sequences. Each retained sequence needed at least a six-nucleotide match to both a V gene segment and a J gene segment. A rearrangement counted as productive if the CDR3 had no stop codons and remained in frame with V and J, and every other rearrangement counted as non-productive. Following IMGT convention, CDR3 was defined as the stretch from the second conserved V-encoded cysteine to the conserved J-encoded phenylalanine. In an earlier analysis of roughly 610 of the donors, sequences lacking an unambiguous match to a single V gene segment were excluded. An earlier analysis of fewer than 750 of the donors classified V segments as functional when productive rearrangements were above 56.7% and as segregating when the standard deviation between donors was above 5%. A statistical classification framework was built for diagnosing cytomegalovirus status from the catalog of TCR beta chain sequences. V and J gene assignment, in a later analysis, came from comparing TCR nucleotide sequences with IMGT/GENE-DB human TR gene sequences. Using the TCRdist pipeline, a later analysis assigned CDR3 sequences along with most-parsimonious VDJ recombination scenarios. In a later analysis, each TCR beta chain was defined by its CDR3 amino acid sequence together with its V-gene family, and reads without a unique V-gene family were excluded. To address suspected cross-contamination and a sequencing artifact, a later analysis removed under 600 highly shared, low-generation-probability nucleotide sequences. For each public chain, a later analysis derived a clonal expansion index from normalized ranks of inferred template counts within each repertoire. In a later analysis, generation probabilities were computed with a VDJ recombination model fitted to out-of-frame rearrangements, and the resulting probabilities were checked against IGoR. Hypergeometric tests were used in a later analysis to score TCR-TCR, TCR-HLA and TCR-CMV co-occurrence, with a repertoire-size bias correction applied to the TCR pairs. In a later analysis, false discovery rates were estimated by permuting HLA or CMV assignments 20 times. In a later analysis, co-occurring TCRs were grouped using DBSCAN, with TCRdist sequence similarity added in when clustering inside HLA-allele-positive subsets. Repertoires with fewer than 30,000 or more than 120,000 public chains, plus five repertoires with anomalous nucleotide sharing, were excluded from co-occurrence clustering. The immuneACCESS repertoire file appears here via TCRdb, limited to in-frame rearrangements. These files lack a portion of the clones; in checked studies, under half of the deficit traces to unresolved V genes, and the cause of the others is not known. The V and J calls and clone size were taken over from that table, and D and trimming were inferred from the DNA. This sample lists more than 95,000 clones; 78% were detected once. Clones ranked in the top ten supply 1.3% of the sample.

A word on this clone: No cognate antigen has been identified for it. No much larger clone exists at a distance of one base, and base qualities are not known. The sample carries other DNA sequences with the same CDR3.

The CDR3 numbers 14 residues from cysteine through phenylalanine. Of all the DNA, just the CDR3 is kept, 42 bases in frame from base 1. The V and J ends are trimmed by 3 bases and 3 bases, leaving 12 bases between them. Looking up the germline V gene (reference sequence) yields CDR1 LNHNV and CDR2 YYDKDF. In total, more than 500 healthy bone marrow donors made up the cohort. At the time of sampling, every cohort member was nominally healthy, though immune exposures that went unrecorded were likely present. The donor tested CMV seronegative and was one of the 352 seronegative cohort members. Each donor provided a peripheral blood sample, and peripheral blood mononuclear cells were used for TCR beta sequencing. The Qiagen DNeasy Blood Extraction Kit was used to extract genomic DNA from the blood cell samples.

Source material: PBMCs. The rearranged segments are TRBV15 and TRBJ2-7; D gene: possibly TRBD2, on 5 matching bases. This clonotype was obtained from a man in his thirties or forties in good health and CMV-seronegative. The DNA is TGTGCCACCAGCAGGGAAGGACTGGTCTACGAGCAGTACTTC. It encodes CATSREGLVYEQYF.